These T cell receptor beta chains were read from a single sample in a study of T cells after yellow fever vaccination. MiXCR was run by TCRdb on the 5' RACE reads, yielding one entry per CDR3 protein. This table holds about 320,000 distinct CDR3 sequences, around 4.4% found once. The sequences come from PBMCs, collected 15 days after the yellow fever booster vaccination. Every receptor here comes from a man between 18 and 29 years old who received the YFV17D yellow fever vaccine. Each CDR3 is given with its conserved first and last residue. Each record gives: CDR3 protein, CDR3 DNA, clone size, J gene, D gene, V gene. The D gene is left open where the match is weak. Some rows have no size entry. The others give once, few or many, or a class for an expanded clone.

cdr3_aa: CASSPQGLAGEETQYF
cdr3_nt: TGTGCCAGCAGCCCCCAGGGACTAGCGGGGGAAGAGACCCAGTACTTC
clone_size: many
j_call: TRBJ2-5
d_call: TRBD2
v_call: TRBV7-2

cdr3_aa: CATSRELREQYF
cdr3_nt: TGTGCCACCAGCAGAGAACTACGCGAGCAGTACTTC
clone_size: many
j_call: TRBJ2-7
d_call: .
v_call: TRBV15

cdr3_aa: CSARDFLNYNQDTQYF
cdr3_nt: TGCAGTGCTAGAGATTTCCTAAACTATAACCAGGATACGCAGTATTTT
clone_size: .
j_call: TRBJ2-3
d_call: .
v_call: TRBV20-1

cdr3_aa: CATSEQVNQPQHF
cdr3_nt: TGTGCCACCAGTGAACAGGTCAATCAGCCCCAGCATTTT
clone_size: .
j_call: TRBJ1-5
d_call: .
v_call: TRBV24-1

cdr3_aa: CASSLLTGEETQYF
cdr3_nt: TGCGCCAGCAGCTTGTTAACGGGAGAAGAGACCCAGTACTTC
clone_size: .
j_call: TRBJ2-5
d_call: .
v_call: TRBV5-1

cdr3_aa: CASSLTGQWGYEQYF
cdr3_nt: TGTGCCAGCAGCTTGACCGGGCAGTGGGGCTACGAGCAGTACTTC
clone_size: few
j_call: TRBJ2-7
d_call: .
v_call: TRBV5-6

cdr3_aa: CASSWYYNEQFF
cdr3_nt: TGTGCCAGCAGTTGGTACTACAATGAGCAGTTCTTC
clone_size: many
j_call: TRBJ2-1
d_call: .
v_call: TRBV6-6

cdr3_aa: CASSLSGTGTDTQYF
cdr3_nt: TGTGCCAGCAGCTTATCCGGGACGGGGACAGATACGCAGTATTTT
clone_size: few
j_call: TRBJ2-3
d_call: .
v_call: TRBV7-2

cdr3_aa: CSARDSLTSGQETQYF
cdr3_nt: TGCAGTGCTAGAGATTCCCTTACTAGCGGCCAAGAGACCCAGTACTTC
clone_size: many
j_call: TRBJ2-5
d_call: TRBD2
v_call: TRBV20-1

cdr3_aa: CATSDSRTGPGYTF
cdr3_nt: TGTGCCACCAGTGACTCTCGCACAGGGCCTGGCTACACCTTC
clone_size: few
j_call: TRBJ1-2
d_call: .
v_call: TRBV24-1

cdr3_aa: CSASGLDYGYTF
cdr3_nt: TGCAGTGCTAGTGGGCTGGACTATGGCTACACCTTC
clone_size: many
j_call: TRBJ1-2
d_call: .
v_call: TRBV20-1

cdr3_aa: CASSRWQGNTGELFF
cdr3_nt: TGCGCCAGCAGCCGATGGCAGGGAAACACCGGGGAGCTGTTTTTT
clone_size: many
j_call: TRBJ2-2
d_call: .
v_call: TRBV4-3

cdr3_aa: CASSLSRALNTEAFF
cdr3_nt: TGTGCCAGCAGCTTGTCCAGGGCCCTGAACACTGAAGCTTTCTTT
clone_size: many
j_call: TRBJ1-1
d_call: .
v_call: TRBV5-5

cdr3_aa: CASSRGQGEQYF
cdr3_nt: TGCGCCAGCAGCCGGGGACAGGGCGAGCAGTACTTC
clone_size: few
j_call: TRBJ2-7
d_call: TRBD1
v_call: TRBV4-3

cdr3_aa: CASSLYAGASGNTIYF
cdr3_nt: TGTGCCAGCAGCTTATACGCAGGGGCCTCTGGAAACACCATATATTTT
clone_size: .
j_call: TRBJ1-3
d_call: .
v_call: TRBV7-2

cdr3_aa: CASSLGTGVVDEQFF
cdr3_nt: TGCGCCAGCAGCTTGGGTACAGGGGTGGTGGATGAGCAGTTCTTC
clone_size: many
j_call: TRBJ2-1
d_call: TRBD1
v_call: TRBV5-1

cdr3_aa: CSVEAPTGSEAFF
cdr3_nt: TGCAGCGTTGAAGCCCCGACAGGGTCTGAAGCTTTCTTT
clone_size: many
j_call: TRBJ1-1
d_call: TRBD1
v_call: TRBV29-1

cdr3_aa: CASSRVGNEQFF
cdr3_nt: TGTGCCAGCAGCCGAGTAGGGAATGAGCAGTTCTTC
clone_size: many
j_call: TRBJ2-1
d_call: .
v_call: TRBV12-3/TRBV12-4

cdr3_aa: CASNSQGSTGELFF
cdr3_nt: TGTGCCAGCAATTCCCAGGGATCCACCGGGGAGCTGTTTTTT
clone_size: few
j_call: TRBJ2-2
d_call: .
v_call: TRBV6-2/TRBV6-3

cdr3_aa: CASSISQLSNYGYTF
cdr3_nt: TGCGCCAGCAGTATTTCACAGCTTTCTAACTATGGCTACACCTTC
clone_size: .
j_call: TRBJ1-2
d_call: .
v_call: TRBV4-1

cdr3_aa: CASSSYGTGEQETQYF
cdr3_nt: TGTGCCAGCAGCTCCTACGGGACAGGAGAGCAAGAGACCCAGTACTTC
clone_size: .
j_call: TRBJ2-5
d_call: TRBD1
v_call: TRBV5-6

cdr3_aa: CASSSHGGWEETQYF
cdr3_nt: TGTGCCAGCAGCTCCCACGGGGGCTGGGAAGAGACCCAGTACTTC
clone_size: .
j_call: TRBJ2-5
d_call: .
v_call: TRBV7-3

cdr3_aa: CASSLRDLGETQYF
cdr3_nt: TGTGCCAGCAGCTTGCGGGATCTGGGAGAGACCCAGTACTTC
clone_size: .
j_call: TRBJ2-5
d_call: .
v_call: TRBV5-5

cdr3_aa: CASSDGTGLYEQYF
cdr3_nt: TGTGCCAGCAGTGACGGGACAGGGCTGTACGAGCAGTACTTC
clone_size: few
j_call: TRBJ2-7
d_call: TRBD1
v_call: TRBV9

cdr3_aa: CASSLAGGPRGANVLTF
cdr3_nt: TGTGCCAGCAGCTTAGCGGGGGGGCCGAGAGGGGCCAACGTCCTGACTTTC
clone_size: few
j_call: TRBJ2-6
d_call: .
v_call: TRBV7-9

cdr3_aa: CASTLGREETQYF
cdr3_nt: TGTGCCAGCACTCTGGGGCGCGAAGAGACCCAGTACTTC
clone_size: few
j_call: TRBJ2-5
d_call: .
v_call: TRBV6-1

cdr3_aa: CAGSGGARQPQHF
cdr3_nt: TGTGCCGGAAGTGGGGGGGCTCGGCAGCCCCAGCATTTT
clone_size: few
j_call: TRBJ1-5
d_call: .
v_call: TRBV28

cdr3_aa: CATSRDWGTEAFF
cdr3_nt: TGTGCCACCAGCAGAGATTGGGGGACTGAAGCTTTCTTT
clone_size: many
j_call: TRBJ1-1
d_call: .
v_call: TRBV15

cdr3_aa: CASSSRTISPGFYTF
cdr3_nt: TGTGCCAGCAGCTCCCGGACGATCTCACCGGGGTTCTACACCTTC
clone_size: few
j_call: TRBJ1-2
d_call: .
v_call: TRBV3-1

cdr3_aa: CSARDGAAGANVLTF
cdr3_nt: TGCAGTGCTAGAGATGGGGCAGCTGGGGCCAACGTCCTGACTTTC
clone_size: few
j_call: TRBJ2-6
d_call: .
v_call: TRBV20-1